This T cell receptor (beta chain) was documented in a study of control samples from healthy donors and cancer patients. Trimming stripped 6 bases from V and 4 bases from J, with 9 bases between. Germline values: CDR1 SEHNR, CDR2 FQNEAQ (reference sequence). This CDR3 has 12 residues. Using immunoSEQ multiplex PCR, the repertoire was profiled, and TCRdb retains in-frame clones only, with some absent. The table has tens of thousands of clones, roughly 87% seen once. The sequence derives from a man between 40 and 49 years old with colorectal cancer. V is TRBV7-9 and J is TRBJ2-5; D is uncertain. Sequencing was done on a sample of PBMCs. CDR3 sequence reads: CASSIRVETQYF. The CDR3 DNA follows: TGTGCCAGCAGTATTCGGGTAGAGACCCAGTACTTC.